These 3 T cell receptor beta chains originate from one sample sequenced in a study of blood T cells in healthy people across ages. With a J-beta primer mix and a sample-barcoded 5' primer, a second PCR ran roughly 7 to 11 cycles. One entry per CDR3 protein, called by TCRdb with MiXCR from the 5' RACE reads. The profile shows approximately 700,000 distinct CDR3 sequences, about 30% of them singletons. The specimen sequenced was blood. The receptors here all came from a woman older than 75 in good health.

This clonotype showed up just a few times. J is TRBJ1-2 and V is TRBV5-1; 9 bases fit TRBD1. The germline V gene has CDR1 SGHRS and CDR2 YFSETQ. This CDR3 comprises 15 residues. Trimming cost V 4 bases and J 4 bases; bases outside gene matches: 8. CDR3 loop: CASSAYRGQGYGYTF. The CDR3 DNA reads TGCGCCAGCAGCGCCTACAGGGGGCAGGGCTATGGCTACACCTTC.

About this clonotype itself: A much larger clone is a single base away; this may be a read error. The chain has TRBV29-1 and TRBJ2-3; D is perhaps TRBD2 (6 bases). CDR3 size: 15 residues. Trimming cost V 1 base and J 1 base, with 12 bases left between them. CDR1 and CDR2 from the germline V gene are SQVTM and ANQGSEA. The CDR3 sequence is CSVEVGWGGTDTQYF. The CDR3, as DNA: TGCAGCGTTGAAGTGGGGTGGGGGGGCACAGATACGCAGTATTTT.

This clonotype was seen a handful of times. Germline is not matched at one junction end, which may reflect a read error. The chain recombines TRBV5-1 with TRBJ2-3; 10 bases align to TRBD1. The CDR3 consists of 16 residues. Germline lookup yields CDR1 SGHRS and CDR2 YFSETQ. DNA for the CDR3: TGCGCCAACAGCTTGGCTGGGACAGGGGGCACAGATACGCAGTATTTT. It is translated as CANSLAGTGGTDTQYF.